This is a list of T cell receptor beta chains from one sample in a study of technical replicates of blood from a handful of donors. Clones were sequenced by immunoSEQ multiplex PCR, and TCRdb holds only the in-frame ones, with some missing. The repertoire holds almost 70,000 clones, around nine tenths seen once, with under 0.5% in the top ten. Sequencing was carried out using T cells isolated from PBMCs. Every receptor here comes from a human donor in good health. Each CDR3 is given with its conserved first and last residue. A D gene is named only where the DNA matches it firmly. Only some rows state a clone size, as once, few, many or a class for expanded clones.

CDR3aa: CASTNTPGTGPYEQYF
CDR3nt: TGTGCCAGTACCAATACACCCGGGACAGGGCCATACGAGCAGTACTTC
j_gene: TRBJ2-7
v_gene: TRBV19
abundance: -
d_gene: TRBD1

CDR3aa: CASSLTGYQPQHF
CDR3nt: TGTGCCAGCAGTTTGACAGGCTATCAGCCCCAGCATTTT
j_gene: TRBJ1-5
v_gene: TRBV27
abundance: -
d_gene: -

CDR3aa: CASSAGQGQNTEAFF
CDR3nt: TGTGCCAGCAGTGCAGGACAGGGACAGAACACTGAAGCTTTCTTT
j_gene: TRBJ1-1
v_gene: TRBV6-6
abundance: -
d_gene: TRBD1

CDR3aa: CASSLYTVNTEAFF
CDR3nt: TGCGCCAGCAGCTTGTATACAGTGAACACTGAAGCTTTCTTT
j_gene: TRBJ1-1
v_gene: TRBV5-1
abundance: -
d_gene: -

CDR3aa: CASSYFPANYGYTF
CDR3nt: TGTGCCAGCAGTTACTTCCCGGCTAACTATGGCTACACCTTC
j_gene: TRBJ1-2
v_gene: TRBV6-6
abundance: -
d_gene: -

CDR3aa: CASPDRLYTGELFF
CDR3nt: TGTGCCAGCCCGGACAGGTTGTACACCGGGGAGCTGTTTTTT
j_gene: TRBJ2-2
v_gene: TRBV11-2
abundance: -
d_gene: TRBD1

CDR3aa: CSVEGQGNYEQYF
CDR3nt: TGCAGCGTTGAGGGACAGGGGAACTACGAGCAGTACTTC
j_gene: TRBJ2-7
v_gene: TRBV29-1
abundance: -
d_gene: TRBD1

CDR3aa: CAISGAWDYGYTF
CDR3nt: TGTGCCATCAGTGGGGCGTGGGACTATGGCTACACCTTC
j_gene: TRBJ1-2
v_gene: TRBV10-3
abundance: -
d_gene: -

CDR3aa: CASSSNPGHTSPQYF
CDR3nt: TGTGCCAGCAGCTCCAATCCGGGACACACCTCTCCGCAGTACTTC
j_gene: TRBJ2-7
v_gene: TRBV7-2
abundance: -
d_gene: -

CDR3aa: CASSWGVIGQYF
CDR3nt: TGTGCCAGCAGTTGGGGAGTGATCGGGCAGTATTTT
j_gene: TRBJ2-3
v_gene: TRBV6-1
abundance: -
d_gene: -

CDR3aa: CASSIQGLSNYGYTF
CDR3nt: TGTGCCAGTAGTATACAGGGGCTCTCTAACTATGGCTACACCTTC
j_gene: TRBJ1-2
v_gene: TRBV19
abundance: -
d_gene: -

CDR3aa: CASSTGTGNNNEQFF
CDR3nt: TGTGCCAGCTCCACCGGGACAGGGAATAACAATGAGCAGTTCTTC
j_gene: TRBJ2-1
v_gene: TRBV18
abundance: -
d_gene: TRBD1

CDR3aa: CASSYGANTGELFF
CDR3nt: TGTGCCAGCAGCTACGGAGCGAACACCGGGGAGCTGTTTTTT
j_gene: TRBJ2-2
v_gene: TRBV5-6
abundance: -
d_gene: -

CDR3aa: CASSESRTGDYEQYF
CDR3nt: TGTGCCAGCAGTGAATCAAGGACAGGTGATTACGAGCAGTACTTC
j_gene: TRBJ2-7
v_gene: TRBV25-1
abundance: -
d_gene: TRBD1

CDR3aa: CASSFLQYYNQPQHF
CDR3nt: TGTGCCAGCAGTTTCCTACAGTATTATAATCAGCCCCAGCATTTT
j_gene: TRBJ1-5
v_gene: TRBV28
abundance: -
d_gene: -

CDR3aa: CASSLGTSIHNEQFF
CDR3nt: TGTGCCAGCAGCTTAGGGACTAGCATCCACAATGAGCAGTTCTTC
j_gene: TRBJ2-1
v_gene: TRBV13
abundance: -
d_gene: TRBD2

CDR3aa: CASSIRLYGYTF
CDR3nt: TGTGCCAGTAGTATTCGACTTTATGGCTACACCTTC
j_gene: TRBJ1-2
v_gene: TRBV19
abundance: once
d_gene: -

CDR3aa: CASSEDRAQPQHF
CDR3nt: TGTGCCAGCAGTGAGGACAGGGCACAGCCCCAGCATTTT
j_gene: TRBJ1-5
v_gene: TRBV25-1
abundance: few
d_gene: TRBD1

CDR3aa: CATSRAGTGLFEQYF
CDR3nt: TGTGCCACCAGCAGAGCAGGGACAGGTCTCTTCGAGCAGTACTTC
j_gene: TRBJ2-7
v_gene: TRBV15
abundance: -
d_gene: TRBD1

CDR3aa: CASSYSGGEQFF
CDR3nt: TGTGCCAGCAGTTACTCTGGAGGTGAGCAGTTCTTC
j_gene: TRBJ2-1
v_gene: TRBV6-6
abundance: -
d_gene: -

CDR3aa: CASSLGLRGLTSYEQYF
CDR3nt: TGTGCCAGCAGCTTAGGCCTCAGGGGGCTTACTTCCTACGAGCAGTACTTC
j_gene: TRBJ2-7
v_gene: TRBV13
abundance: -
d_gene: TRBD1

CDR3aa: CASSPTSGRDEQYF
CDR3nt: TGCGCCAGCAGCCCGACTAGCGGGAGAGACGAGCAGTACTTC
j_gene: TRBJ2-7
v_gene: TRBV4-1
abundance: -
d_gene: TRBD2

CDR3aa: CASTSLGANSYNEQFF
CDR3nt: TGTGCCAGCACCTCGTTGGGCGCTAACTCCTACAATGAGCAGTTCTTC
j_gene: TRBJ2-1
v_gene: TRBV28
abundance: -
d_gene: -

CDR3aa: CASSFDRNTIYF
CDR3nt: TGTGCCAGCAGCTTCGACAGAAACACCATATATTTT
j_gene: TRBJ1-3
v_gene: TRBV11-2
abundance: once
d_gene: -

CDR3aa: CASTEGGIRGELFF
CDR3nt: TGTGCCAGCACCGAAGGAGGGATTCGCGGGGAGCTGTTTTTT
j_gene: TRBJ2-2
v_gene: TRBV5-4
abundance: -
d_gene: -

CDR3aa: CASSAGINQPQHF
CDR3nt: TGTGCCAGTTCGGCAGGAATCAATCAGCCCCAGCATTTT
j_gene: TRBJ1-5
v_gene: TRBV19
abundance: -
d_gene: -

CDR3aa: CASSPLSGARQFF
CDR3nt: TGCGCCAGCAGCCCCCTTAGCGGCGCCCGGCAGTTCTTC
j_gene: TRBJ2-1
v_gene: TRBV4-3
abundance: -
d_gene: -

CDR3aa: CASSPGLNNEQFF
CDR3nt: TGTGCCAGCAGCCCAGGACTCAACAATGAGCAGTTCTTC
j_gene: TRBJ2-1
v_gene: TRBV7-9
abundance: -
d_gene: -

CDR3aa: CASSSREDQPQHF
CDR3nt: TGTGCCAGCAGCTCCCGGGAGGATCAGCCCCAGCATTTT
j_gene: TRBJ1-5
v_gene: TRBV7-9
abundance: -
d_gene: -

CDR3aa: CASSDSYNYGYTF
CDR3nt: TGTGCCAGCAGCGACTCTTATAACTATGGCTACACCTTC
j_gene: TRBJ1-2
v_gene: TRBV11-2
abundance: -
d_gene: -

CDR3aa: CASRDTGYSYNEQFF
CDR3nt: TGTGCCAGCAGAGATACAGGGTACTCCTACAATGAGCAGTTCTTC
j_gene: TRBJ2-1
v_gene: TRBV7-9
abundance: -
d_gene: -

CDR3aa: CASSEGRQAIYTYGYTF
CDR3nt: TGCGCCAGCAGTGAGGGTCGGCAGGCAATTTATACCTATGGCTACACCTTC
j_gene: TRBJ1-2
v_gene: TRBV10-2
abundance: -
d_gene: -

CDR3aa: CASSNRDRGDSYEQYF
CDR3nt: TGCGCCAGCAGCAACCGGGACAGGGGTGATTCCTACGAGCAGTACTTC
j_gene: TRBJ2-7
v_gene: TRBV5-1
abundance: -
d_gene: TRBD1

CDR3aa: CASSARLGGNEAFF
CDR3nt: TGTGCCAGCAGCGCCCGACTGGGAGGAAATGAAGCTTTCTTT
j_gene: TRBJ1-1
v_gene: TRBV9
abundance: few
d_gene: -

CDR3aa: CASSLSGTSGYNEQFF
CDR3nt: TGTGCCAGCAGTCTCAGCGGGACTAGCGGATACAATGAGCAGTTCTTC
j_gene: TRBJ2-1
v_gene: TRBV6-4
abundance: -
d_gene: TRBD2

CDR3aa: CASSLGGGRYHEQFF
CDR3nt: TGTGCCAGCTCACTGGGTGGCGGGAGATATCATGAGCAGTTCTTC
j_gene: TRBJ2-1
v_gene: TRBV18
abundance: once
d_gene: TRBD2

CDR3aa: CASSSLTGNTGELFF
CDR3nt: TGTGCCAGCAGCTCTTTGACAGGGAACACCGGGGAGCTGTTTTTT
j_gene: TRBJ2-2
v_gene: TRBV11-2
abundance: -
d_gene: -

CDR3aa: CTNPPGLDYGYTF
CDR3nt: TGTACCAACCCCCCAGGCTTGGACTATGGCTACACCTTC
j_gene: TRBJ1-2
v_gene: TRBV2
abundance: -
d_gene: -

CDR3aa: CASSYDRGIRGDTQYF
CDR3nt: TGTGCCAGCAGCTATGACAGGGGGATCCGAGGAGATACGCAGTATTTT
j_gene: TRBJ2-3
v_gene: TRBV7-8
abundance: -
d_gene: TRBD1

CDR3aa: CASSLALGLDNSYGYTF
CDR3nt: TGTGCCAGCAGCTTAGCCCTTGGCTTAGACAATTCCTATGGCTACACCTTC
j_gene: TRBJ1-2
v_gene: TRBV7-9
abundance: -
d_gene: -

CDR3aa: CATSRPSLRGILRDAFF
CDR3nt: TGTGCCACCAGCAGACCATCCCTGAGGGGGATACTTCGCGATGCTTTCTTT
j_gene: TRBJ1-1
v_gene: TRBV15
abundance: -
d_gene: -

CDR3aa: CASSQEGPYEQYF
CDR3nt: TGTGCCAGCAGCCAGGAGGGGCCATACGAGCAGTACTTC
j_gene: TRBJ2-7
v_gene: TRBV4-2
abundance: -
d_gene: -

CDR3aa: CASSQGPGTTHEAFF
CDR3nt: TGTGCCAGCAGCCAGGGACCCGGGACAACCCATGAAGCTTTCTTT
j_gene: TRBJ1-1
v_gene: TRBV14
abundance: -
d_gene: -

CDR3aa: CASSLASRYNEQFF
CDR3nt: TGTGCCAGCAGCTTAGCTAGCCGATACAATGAGCAGTTCTTC
j_gene: TRBJ2-1
v_gene: TRBV11-2
abundance: -
d_gene: -

CDR3aa: CASRPRQGNEQFF
CDR3nt: TGTGCCAGCAGACCGCGACAGGGGAATGAGCAGTTCTTC
j_gene: TRBJ2-1
v_gene: TRBV27
abundance: -
d_gene: TRBD1

CDR3aa: CATSRDPGQGRTEAFF
CDR3nt: TGTGCCACCAGCAGAGATCCGGGACAGGGAAGGACTGAAGCTTTCTTT
j_gene: TRBJ1-1
v_gene: TRBV15
abundance: -
d_gene: TRBD1

CDR3aa: CASSVRVSYNEQFF
CDR3nt: TGCGCCAGCAGTGTCAGGGTCTCCTACAATGAGCAGTTCTTC
j_gene: TRBJ2-1
v_gene: TRBV5-1
abundance: -
d_gene: -

CDR3aa: CASSYSSAAHYGYTF
CDR3nt: TGTGCCAGCAGTTACTCCTCCGCGGCTCACTATGGCTACACCTTC
j_gene: TRBJ1-2
v_gene: TRBV6-5
abundance: -
d_gene: -